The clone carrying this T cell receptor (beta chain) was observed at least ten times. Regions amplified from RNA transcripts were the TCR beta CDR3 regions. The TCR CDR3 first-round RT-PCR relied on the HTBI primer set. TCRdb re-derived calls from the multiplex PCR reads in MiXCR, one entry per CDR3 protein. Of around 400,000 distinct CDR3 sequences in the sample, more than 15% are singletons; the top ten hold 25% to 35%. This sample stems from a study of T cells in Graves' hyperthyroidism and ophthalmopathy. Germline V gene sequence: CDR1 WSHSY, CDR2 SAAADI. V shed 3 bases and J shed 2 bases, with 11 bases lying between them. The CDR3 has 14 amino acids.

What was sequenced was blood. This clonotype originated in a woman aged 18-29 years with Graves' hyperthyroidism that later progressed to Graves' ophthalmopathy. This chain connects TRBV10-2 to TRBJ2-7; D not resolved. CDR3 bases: TGCGCCAGCAGTGAAGGAGAGAGCGCCTACGAGCAGTACTTC. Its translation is CASSEGESAYEQYF.